The clone carrying this T cell receptor beta chain appeared a single time. These data come from a study of blood T cell repertoires in COVID-19. Seattle patients were enrolled during active infection and followed longitudinally. In germline, CDR1 is SGHVS, CDR2 FQNEAQ. The V end was cut by 5 bases, the J end by 1 base, with 6 bases between. This CDR3 region has 13 residues. In the authors' workflow: Estimation of nucleated cell counts was performed using reference gene primer amplification. TCRdb's table, derived via immunoSEQ multiplex PCR, lists solely in-frame clones and lacks some. That table gives V, J and clone size, and the DNA gave D and trimming. The table has 65,000 or so clones, roughly 84% seen once; the top ten hold roughly 10%.

The source of this sequence is a man aged 25 to 40 with COVID-19, enrolled during active disease. The sample comprised peripheral blood. The rearrangement uses TRBV7-8 and TRBJ2-1; a possible D gene is TRBD1 (5 bases). CDR3 DNA: TGTGCCAGCAGCGGACAATCCTACAATGAGCAGTTCTTC. This codes for CASSGQSYNEQFF.